The present TCR beta chain was sequenced within a study of CD8 T cells in ankylosing spondylitis. CDR1 is SNHLY, CDR2 FYNNEI, per germline. The CDR3 extends over 10 amino acids. Trimming cost V 9 bases and J 4 bases, with 6 bases left between them. MiXCR, applied by TCRdb to the 5' RACE reads, yields one record per CDR3 protein. The sample lists fewer than 750,000 distinct CDR3 sequences; 15% to 20% were seen once. Regarding the study as a whole: Among TCR beta sequences, a motif of eight or nine highly homologous variants appeared characteristic of ankylosing spondylitis blood.

There are a few counts of this clonotype. Its matching antigen is unknown. Sequenced: blood, either unsorted or a sorted T cell fraction (not recorded which). This receptor was taken from a male donor with ankylosing spondylitis. V gene TRBV2 combines with J gene TRBJ2-5, with D unclear. The CDR3 nucleotides are TGTGCCAGGAGAGGAGAGACCCAGTACTTC. Translating gives CARRGETQYF.